The source of this T cell receptor beta chain is a study of blood T cell repertoires in COVID-19. Study-wide context: The United States, Italy and Spain supplied acute and convalescent COVID-19 samples. PBMCs, B-cell-depleted T cells, or T cells were the source of the cDNA or gDNA that made up the material.

Trimming left V 6 bases short and J 6 bases short, with 15 bases between. CDR1 is MNHEY and CDR2 is SVGAGI in the germline V gene. The CDR3 spans 13 residues. Cohort assignment relied on participant-reported clinical history. Among Cohort 3 donors, those recovered had two negative PCRs, clearance, or symptom resolution. Assay used: immunoSEQ multiplex PCR; TCRdb lists only in-frame clones, some missing. The sample gives about 300,000 clones, 80% to 95% of which show up once; around 1.1% is in the top ten. The clonotype originates from a woman aged 30 to 39 who had recovered from COVID-19. The chain joins TRBV6-5 to TRBJ2-7; D possibly corresponds to TRBD2 (6 bases). Sequencing was performed on PBMCs or T cells enriched from blood (not recorded which). For the CDR3, the DNA is TGTGCCAGCAGACAATCAACGGAGGGCGAGCAGTACTTC. This encodes CASRQSTEGEQYF.